Reported below is one T cell receptor (beta chain). Its antigen target is currently unknown. A read error may produce the germline difference seen at one junction end. Sequences MNHEY (CDR1) and SVGAGI (CDR2) are obtained from the germline V gene. CDR3 length: 12 amino acids, cysteine to phenylalanine. Only the CDR3 portion is preserved as DNA: 36 bases, with reading frame beginning at the first base. The sample comes from a study of CD8+CD57+ T cells in acquired aplastic anemia (dated by TCRdb to 2016 to 2018). General notes on the study: DNA extracted from sorted CD4+ and CD8+ cells had a mean of about 3.3 ug, with a range of roughly 0.2 to 27.4 ug. For healthy donor samples, the average read count was about 9.8 million for CD4+ cells and approximately 11 million for CD8+ cells. The study at large found these results: CD8+ Simpson's diversity did not differ significantly between patients and healthy controls (P=0.060). About 29 CD8+ CDR3 sequences were found to be shared between patients and controls, but these sequences appeared to be highly expressed in patients and within the immunodominant clones of the patients.

Genomic DNA was used as template for profiling of TCR beta VDJ combinations and CDR3 sequences. An Illumina HiSeq 2000 was the platform used for TCR repertoire sequencing. The study's own analysis went as follows. TRBV/TRBJ rearrangement plots, CDR3 size and DJ length profiles, and Simpson's diversity index were used to assess repertoires. The most abundant DNA sequence in the deep sequencing data was defined as the immunodominant clone. CDR3 amino acid sequences were screened for sharing across subjects and were compared with published repertoires and the VDJdb database. TCRdb trimmed public reads at Q25 via fastp, called clones via MiXCR and kept in-frame beta chains. Here each entry gathers all rows of one CDR3 protein and keeps the most common genes and DNA. V and J calls and clone size were set by TCRdb, not the authors. For this sample there are over 150,000 distinct CDR3 sequences; roughly 56% appear just once. The top ten constitute 16% of the sample.

TCR repertoires of sorted CD4+ and CD8+ blood T cells from severe aplastic anemia patients and healthy subjects were deep-sequenced in the study. Ficoll-Paque density gradient centrifugation was used to isolate peripheral blood mononuclear cells. CD4+ and CD8+ T cells were sorted by FACS or magnetic beads before DNA extraction. The source is a human donor in good health, serving as a control. The sequencing input was sorted CD4+, CD8+, or CD8+CD57+ T cells (not recorded which) from PBMCs. The rearrangement combines TRBV6-5 with TRBJ1-1; the best D guess is TRBD1, with 5 bases matching. The sequence in DNA is TGTGCCAGCAATTACGGGGGTTCTGAAGCTTTCTTT. This is translated as CASNYGGSEAFF.